The next 4 T cell receptor beta chains were all read from a single sample in a study of blood T cell repertoires in COVID-19. Sequencing was performed with immunoSEQ multiplex PCR; in TCRdb, only in-frame clones are kept and a portion is missing. The top ten hold less than 5.5% of the sample, which has roughly 100,000 clones, 80% to 95% seen once. The material sequenced was peripheral blood. Receptors originate from a man between 18 and 35 years old with acute or convalescent COVID-19.

V gene TRBV10-2 combines with J gene TRBJ2-5; weak D call: TRBD1 (5 bases). With 7 bases removed from V and 5 bases from J, the gap between germline ends came to 17 bases. This CDR3 has 14 amino acids. From germline, CDR1 is WSHSY and CDR2 SAAADI. This CDR3 reads CASNDRQGSETQYF. The DNA of the CDR3 is TGCGCCAGCAACGATAGGCAGGGAAGTGAGACCCAGTACTTC.

This rearrangement joins TRBV2 to TRBJ1-3; D gene uncertain. Germline V CDR1 and CDR2: SNHLY, FYNNEI. This CDR3 is 17 amino acids long. Trimming removed 0 bases from V and 0 bases from J, with 12 bases in between. The CDR3 coding sequence is TGTGCCAGCAGTGAAGCCTCGGTGAGGAGCTCTGGAAACACCATATATTTT. Translation gives CASSEASVRSSGNTIYF.

For the CDR3, the DNA is TGTGCCAGTAGGACGACAGGGGAGAATTCACCCCTCCACTTT. Amino acid sequence: CASRTTGENSPLHF. The chain is built from TRBV19 and TRBJ1-6; TRBD1 agrees at 8 bases. Trimming cost V 6 bases and J 7 bases; bases outside gene matches: 5. Germline V gene sequence: CDR1 LNHDA, CDR2 SQIVND (reference sequence). The CDR3 loop spans 14 amino acids.

The rearrangement uses TRBV19 and TRBJ1-5; D is perhaps TRBD1 (5 bases). The CDR3 consists of 16 residues. The germline V and J ends were trimmed by 2 bases and 6 bases, with 17 bases remaining between them. The germline CDR1 and CDR2 sequences are LNHDA and SQIVND (reference sequence). The CDR3 DNA reads TGTGCCAGTAGTATATGGGGAGGGGCAGATTTTCAGCCCCAGCATTTT. This gives the protein CASSIWGGADFQPQHF.